The rows below give T cell receptor beta chains drawn from one sample of a study of CD8 T cells in ankylosing spondylitis. One entry per CDR3 protein, called by TCRdb with MiXCR from the 5' RACE reads. The sample carries about 220,000 distinct CDR3 sequences, about 7.3% recorded once. Specimen: blood, either unsorted or a sorted T cell fraction (not recorded which). These receptors all stem from a male donor with ankylosing spondylitis. Each CDR3 is given with its conserved first and last residue. D genes are given only for firm matches. Clone size appears in some rows only: once, few, many, or a class for an expanded clone.

V	size	D	J	DNA	CDR3
TRBV4-3	many	TRBD2	TRBJ2-1	TGCGCCAGCAGCCCACTGACTAGCGGGGAGTATAATGAGCAGTTCTTC	CASSPLTSGEYNEQFF
TRBV5-1	many	TRBD2	TRBJ2-1	TGCGCCAGCAGCTTATCCCCCTCTCTAGCGGGGCTGCCCCTACGAGGAAATGAGCAGTTCTTC	CASSLSPSLAGLPLRGNEQFF
TRBV7-2	NA	NA	TRBJ2-3	TGTGCCAGCAGCTCGTACGCAGTACTCTCTAGCACAGATACGCAGTATTTT	CASSSYAVLSSTDTQYF
TRBV7-9	few	NA	TRBJ2-5	TGTGCCAGCAGCCCGGAGCTCCAAGAGACCCAGTACTTC	CASSPELQETQYF
TRBV6-1	many	TRBD2	TRBJ2-5	TGTGCCAGCAGTCCCGAGACTAGCGGGATAGAGACCCAGTACTTC	CASSPETSGIETQYF
TRBV7-2	many	NA	TRBJ1-4	TGTGCCAGCAGCTTAGCCAGGCTCAGAGACGAAAAACTGTTTTTT	CASSLARLRDEKLFF
TRBV4-1	NA	NA	TRBJ2-7	TGCGCCAGCAGTCCAAGAGTTAGCTACGAGCAGTACTTC	CASSPRVSYEQYF
TRBV10-3	many	TRBD2	TRBJ2-3	TGTGCCATCAGTGTACTAGCGGGGGGTGCAGATACGCAGTATTTT	CAISVLAGGADTQYF
TRBV6-1	many	NA	TRBJ1-4	TGTGCCAGCACCCACACCGGGGGGACTAATGAAAAACTGTTTTTT	CASTHTGGTNEKLFF
TRBV3-1	many	TRBD2	TRBJ2-3	TGTGCCAGCAGCCAAGGACTAGCGGGGCCAGATACGCAGTATTTT	CASSQGLAGPDTQYF
TRBV20-1	NA	TRBD2	TRBJ2-5	TGCAGTGCCTGGGGGCCTAGCGGGGGGGCCCTTAAGACCCAGTACTTC	CSAWGPSGGALKTQYF
TRBV30	NA	NA	TRBJ1-6	TGTGCCTGCACCGAGGGATCACCCCTCCACTTT	CACTEGSPLHF
TRBV6-2/TRBV6-3	many	NA	TRBJ1-2	TGTGCCAGCAGCCCCCCGGGGGTGCGTGGCTACACCTTC	CASSPPGVRGYTF
TRBV5-1	many	TRBD1	TRBJ1-1	TGCGCCAGCAGCTTGGCACAGGGGAGGAACACTGAAGCTTTCTTT	CASSLAQGRNTEAFF
TRBV20-1	many	TRBD2	TRBJ2-5	TGCAGTGCTAGAGGACTAGCGGAGCAAGCCCAGTACTTC	CSARGLAEQAQYF
TRBV24-1	many	NA	TRBJ2-3	TGTGCCACCAGTGATTTAGGGAACACAGATACGCAGTATTTT	CATSDLGNTDTQYF
TRBV12-1	many	NA	TRBJ2-5	TGTGCCAGCAGCTACCTCGGGACTACCCAAGAGACCCAGTACTTC	CASSYLGTTQETQYF
TRBV7-6	once	TRBD2	TRBJ2-1	TGTGCCAGCAGCTTAGGAGCGGGAGGGCAGAATGAGCAGTTCTTC	CASSLGAGGQNEQFF
TRBV7-7	many	NA	TRBJ2-5	TGTGCTAGCAGCTTAGTGTACGGAGGGGAGACCCAGTACTTC	CASSLVYGGETQYF
TRBV29-1	many	NA	TRBJ1-2	TGCAGCGCTTTTGACAGGTTATACACCTTC	CSAFDRLYTF
TRBV4-1	NA	NA	TRBJ1-2	TGCGCCAGCAGCCAACCACAGGTGAACTATGGCTACACCTTC	CASSQPQVNYGYTF
TRBV11-2	NA	NA	TRBJ1-1	TGTGCCAGCAGCCGACCGACAGACGAGAACACTGAAGCTTTCTTT	CASSRPTDENTEAFF
TRBV9	few	NA	TRBJ2-1	TGTGCCAGCAGCGTAGTAGACGACAATGAGCAGTTCTTC	CASSVVDDNEQFF
TRBV20-1	many	NA	TRBJ2-7	TGCAGTGCTAGCTACTGGGGGGCTTACGAGCAGTACTTC	CSASYWGAYEQYF
TRBV27	few	TRBD1	TRBJ1-4	TGTGCCAGCAGTTTAAGGACAGGGGGTGCAGAAAAACTGTTTTTT	CASSLRTGGAEKLFF
TRBV12-3/TRBV12-4	many	TRBD2	TRBJ2-7	TGTGCCAGCAGCCCTAGCGGGAGGACGAGCTCCTACGAGCAGTACTTC	CASSPSGRTSSYEQYF
TRBV20-1	NA	TRBD1	TRBJ2-7	TGCAGTGCTTCTAACAGGGGAGCCTACGAGCAGTACTTC	CSASNRGAYEQYF
TRBV7-9	many	NA	TRBJ1-5	TGTGCCAGCAGGGCAGGGGGCAATCAGCCCCAGCATTTT	CASRAGGNQPQHF
TRBV28	many	TRBD1	TRBJ2-3	TGTGCCAGCAGGGGACAGGGGGACACAGATACGCAGTATTTT	CASRGQGDTDTQYF
TRBV24-1	many	NA	TRBJ2-2	TGTGCCACCAGTGACCTAATGGGGGAGCTGTTTTTT	CATSDLMGELFF
TRBV5-1	many	NA	TRBJ2-1	TGCGCCAGCAGCTTACGGGATTTTACCCACAATGAGCAGTTCTTC	CASSLRDFTHNEQFF
TRBV4-3	few	TRBD1	TRBJ1-2	TGCGCCAGCAGCCCCACCGAGGGGGCAGCTAACTATGGCTACACCTTC	CASSPTEGAANYGYTF
TRBV9	many	NA	TRBJ2-3	TGTGCCAGCAGCGTAGAGGGTGGATACACAGATACGCAGTATTTT	CASSVEGGYTDTQYF
TRBV14	NA	NA	TRBJ2-7	TGTGCCAGCAACCCGGGTCCTCGGAACTACGAGCAGTACTTC	CASNPGPRNYEQYF
TRBV7-8	NA	TRBD1	TRBJ1-6	TGTGCCAGCAGTACCGGGACAGGGAATAATTCACCCCTCCACTTT	CASSTGTGNNSPLHF
TRBV4-2	many	TRBD2	TRBJ2-3	TGTGCCAGCAGCCACAGCCCAACCCTGACTAGCGGGAGCGAAGAAGATACGCAGTATTTT	CASSHSPTLTSGSEEDTQYF
TRBV4-1	few	TRBD1	TRBJ2-1	TGCGCCAGCAGCCAAGGACAGGGGATGGACAATGAGCAGTTCTTC	CASSQGQGMDNEQFF
TRBV9	many	TRBD2	TRBJ2-3	TGTGCCAGCAGCGTGGGACTAGCGGGGGGGGATGATACGCAGTATTTT	CASSVGLAGGDDTQYF
TRBV4-3	many	NA	TRBJ2-7	TGCGCCAGCAGCGTCCGGGACGGGGGCTTATCCGAGCAGTACTTC	CASSVRDGGLSEQYF
TRBV27	many	NA	TRBJ1-5	TGTGCCAGCAGTTTTCATAGGGATAGCAATCAGCCCCAGCATTTT	CASSFHRDSNQPQHF
TRBV6-2/TRBV6-3	many	NA	TRBJ2-1	TGTGCCAGCAGTTACTCCCAGGACGTAATCAATGAGCAGTTCTTC	CASSYSQDVINEQFF
TRBV25-1	many	NA	TRBJ2-7	TGTGCCAGCAGTGACCTGGTACGGGGCGTCTCCTTGGTTGATCAGTACTTC	CASSDLVRGVSLVDQYF
TRBV30	NA	NA	TRBJ1-1	TGTGCCTGGGGGACCGGTGGGAACACTGAAGCTTTCTTT	CAWGTGGNTEAFF